Described below is a single T cell receptor (beta chain) sequence and its context. CDR1 is SGHRS and CDR2 is YFSETQ in the germline V gene. The V and J ends lost 0 bases and 2 bases respectively, with 18 bases between them. There are 17 residues in the CDR3. This sample is drawn from a study of control samples from healthy donors and cancer patients. Using immunoSEQ multiplex PCR, the repertoire was profiled, and TCRdb retains in-frame clones only, with some absent. The sample holds about 130,000 clones, 88% seen once. This sequence originates from a man aged 50 or older in good health. V is TRBV5-1 and J is TRBJ2-7, with a weak D call TRBD2 (5 bases). Sequencing was done on a sample of blood. The CDR3: CASSLGPETSGAYEQYF. CDR3 coding DNA: TGCGCCAGCAGCTTGGGACCAGAAACAAGCGGAGCCTACGAGCAGTACTTC.